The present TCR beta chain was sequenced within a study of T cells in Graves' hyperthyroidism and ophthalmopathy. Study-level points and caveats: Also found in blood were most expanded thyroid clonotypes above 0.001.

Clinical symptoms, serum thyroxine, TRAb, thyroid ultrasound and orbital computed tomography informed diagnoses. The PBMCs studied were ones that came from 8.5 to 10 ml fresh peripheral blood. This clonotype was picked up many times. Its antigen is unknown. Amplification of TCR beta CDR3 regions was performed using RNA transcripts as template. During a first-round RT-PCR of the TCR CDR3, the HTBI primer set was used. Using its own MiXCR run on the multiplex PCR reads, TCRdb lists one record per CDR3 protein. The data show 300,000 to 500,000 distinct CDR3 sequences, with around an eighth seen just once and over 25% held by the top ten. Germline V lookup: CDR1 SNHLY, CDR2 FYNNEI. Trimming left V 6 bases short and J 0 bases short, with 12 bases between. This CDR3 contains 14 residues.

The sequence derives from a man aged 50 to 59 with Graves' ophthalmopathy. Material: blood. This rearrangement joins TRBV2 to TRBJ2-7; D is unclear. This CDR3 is CASRGFGSSYEQYF. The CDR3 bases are TGTGCCAGCAGGGGGTTCGGCTCCTCCTACGAGCAGTACTTC.